This T cell receptor (beta chain) was sequenced in a study of T cells in localized non-small cell lung cancer. Study results and caveats: Blood T cell density predicted longer survival; adjacent-lung clonality, shorter. Compared with tumor, uninvolved adjacent lung displayed greater T cell clonality, ranking highest overall. Owing to sequencing of a solitary tumor region, heterogeneity cannot be discounted. Turning up in adjacent lung were a median roughly 59 of the top 100 tumor clones.

TCRdb's copy holds only in-frame clones and misses some; the assay was immunoSEQ multiplex PCR. Of 15,000 to 20,000 clones detected, approximately 80% appear once; the ten largest clones hold about 30%. V lost 2 bases and J lost 5, with 8 bases in between. Germline CDR1 and CDR2: SGHRS and YFSETQ. The CDR3 extends over 13 amino acids. A word on this clone: Its antigen is currently unknown.

The sample consisted of peripheral blood, taken before any cancer treatment. This clonotype originated in a male donor at least 60 years old with stage I lung adenocarcinoma. V gene TRBV5-1 combines with J gene TRBJ2-1; perhaps TRBD1 as D (5 bases). The DNA for the CDR3 is TGCGCCAGCAGCTTCGACAGAGACAATGAGCAGTTCTTC. This codes for CASSFDRDNEQFF. The full variable domain, its missing parts supplied by reference TRBV5-1 and TRBJ2-1, is KAGVTQTPRYLIKTRGQQVTLSCSPISGHRSVSWYQQTPGQGLQFLFEYFSETQRNKGNFPGRFSGRQFSNSRSEMNVSTLELGDSALYLCASSFDRDNEQFFGPGTRLTVL.